This entry lists 6 T cell receptor beta chains sequenced from one sample in a study of CD8+ T cells in alopecia areata. The sequencing template was cDNA reverse transcribed from extracted RNA. Some clones are missing from TCRdb's copy, which holds only in-frame ones; the method was immunoSEQ multiplex PCR. The table lists about 190,000 clones, 60% to 70% of them singletons. Treatment meaning: oral pan-JAK inhibitor, 5-10 mg twice daily. The sequences come from CD4+ T cells sorted from blood, collected at week 4, from a patient treated with tofacitinib. All receptors come from a human donor with alopecia areata.

The rearrangement uses TRBV29-1 and TRBJ1-3; D perhaps matches TRBD1 (5 bases). The V end lost 4 bases, the J end lost 3 bases, and 10 bases lay between the germline ends. In germline, CDR1 is SQVTM, CDR2 ANQGSEA. The CDR3 consists of 13 residues. The CDR3 here is CSVGGAGGNTIYF. CDR3 bases: TGCAGCGTTGGCGGGGCAGGTGGAAACACCATATATTTT.

The chain is built from TRBV10-3 and TRBJ2-3; D is unclear. The CDR3 length is 11 residues. V was shortened by 2 bases and J by 3 bases, with 0 bases between the two germline ends. CDR1 is ENHRY, CDR2 SYGVKD, per germline. The CDR3 spells CAISETDTQYF. CDR3 sequence (DNA): TGTGCCATCAGTGAGACAGATACGCAGTATTTT.

V gene TRBV30 combines with J gene TRBJ2-3; the match to TRBD1 covers 7 bases. Unmatched junction bases numbered 9, after V lost 2 bases and J lost 4 bases. Germline-derived CDR1 and CDR2 are GTSNPN and SVGIG (reference sequence). This CDR3 spans 15 amino acids. In DNA, the CDR3 is TGTGCCTGGAGTCCCGGGACAGAACAAGCAGATACGCAGTATTTT. Residues: CAWSPGTEQADTQYF.

This rearrangement joins TRBV5-1 to TRBJ2-3; tentatively, D is TRBD2 (5 bases). The germline CDR1 and CDR2 sequences are SGHRS and YFSETQ. V lost 0 bases and J lost 0, with 14 bases in between. The CDR3 has 17 amino acids. This CDR3 is CASSLGRTGASTDTQYF. CDR3 in DNA: TGCGCCAGCAGCTTGGGGCGGACTGGAGCTAGCACAGATACGCAGTATTTT.

V usage is TRBV30 and J usage is TRBJ1-4; the match to TRBD1 covers 8 bases. The CDR3 length is 13 residues. Trimming took 5 bases from V and 2 from J; bases not matched to a gene: 1. Per germline, CDR1 GTSNPN and CDR2 SVGIG (reference sequence). DNA for the CDR3: TGTGCCTGGGGGACAGGTACTAATGAAAAACTGTTTTTT. The encoded protein is CAWGTGTNEKLFF.

V gene TRBV13 combines with J gene TRBJ2-1; 12 nucleotides agree with TRBD1. The germline V gene encodes CDR1 PRHDT and CDR2 FYEKMQ (reference sequence). The CDR3 sequence is 14 residues long. V lost 5 bases, J lost 12 bases, and 8 bases stayed unmatched. Here the CDR3 reads CASSPGQGARGQFF. The CDR3 region has the DNA TGTGCCAGCAGCCCGGGACAGGGGGCGAGGGGGCAGTTCTTC.